The text below deals with one T cell receptor beta chain. This entry belongs to a study of blood T cell repertoires in COVID-19. Study at large: In each case, the material was cDNA or gDNA derived from T cells, B-cell-depleted T cells, or PBMCs.

Produced via immunoSEQ multiplex PCR; TCRdb's table is partial and in-frame only. The sample has a few hundred thousand clones, less than 95% seen once; the top ten hold 0.6% to 0.7%. In terms of age and location, participants ranged from about 18 to 100 years and lived in around 22 US areas. Participants had their cohort set by participant-reported clinical history. V was cut by 7 bases and J by 9 bases, with 16 bases left in between. This CDR3 spans 13 amino acids. Germline CDR1 reads SNHLY; CDR2 reads FYNNEI. The sequencing input was PBMCs or T cells enriched from blood (not recorded which). The gene calls are TRBV2 and TRBJ1-5; D uncertain. The clonotype originates from a man between 18 and 35 years old who had recovered from COVID-19. The CDR3 sequence: CASTAGLPGPQHF. CDR3 bases: TGTGCCAGCACGGCCGGACTTCCGGGGCCCCAGCATTTT.